Below, 25 T cell receptor beta chains from the same sample are listed, as sequenced in a study of response to subunit inactivated influenza vaccine. TCRdb itself ran the RT-PCR reads through MiXCR, one entry per CDR3 protein. Among about 650,000 distinct CDR3 sequences listed, around 16% were seen once. This specimen was PBMCs from blood, taken approximately 12 days after vaccination. Every receptor here comes from a man aged 50 or older who received an inactivated influenza vaccine.

The chain links TRBV19 to TRBJ1-4, with D unresolved. The CDR3 is made up of 16 amino acids. Trimming took 3 bases from V and 3 from J, leaving 14 bases between them. CDR1 is LNHDA and CDR2 is SQIVND in the germline V gene (reference sequence). This CDR3 is CASSILDRGANEKLFF. In nucleotides, the CDR3 is TGTGCCAGTAGTATCCTCGACCGCGGGGCTAATGAAAAACTGTTTTTT.

The chain combines TRBV28 with TRBJ2-7, with D perhaps matching TRBD1 (5 bases). Germline V CDR1 and CDR2: MDHEN, SYDVKM. CDR3 length: 14 amino acids. The V gene lost 1 base and the J gene lost 3 bases, with 10 bases spanning the gap. The DNA for the CDR3 is TGTGCCAGCAGTTTATCCGCAGGGTTCTACGAGCAGTACTTC. This codes for CASSLSAGFYEQYF.

This clonotype was seen more than once but under ten times. V and J are TRBV28 and TRBJ1-1; D call uncertain. The CDR3 covers 15 residues. Germline V lookup: CDR1 MDHEN, CDR2 SYDVKM. With 1 base removed from V and 5 bases from J, the gap between germline ends came to 14 bases. DNA of the CDR3: TGTGCCAGCAGTTTATACGGGGAGCTAGGTACTGAAGCTTTCTTT. Translated: CASSLYGELGTEAFF.

This sequence joins TRBV20-1 and TRBJ1-6; a possible D gene is TRBD1 (6 bases). The CDR3 spans 13 residues. The ends were cut back, 3 bases at V and 7 bases at J, with 10 bases in the middle. Germline CDR1 is DFQATT and CDR2 is SNEGSKA (reference sequence). In DNA form, the CDR3 reads TGCAGTGCTAGTCCCAGGGGAAATTCACCCCTCCACTTT. Translating it yields CSASPRGNSPLHF.

The CDR3 sequence is CASLVSGEGGTEAFF. For the CDR3, the DNA is TGCGCCAGCCTCGTATCGGGGGAAGGTGGCACTGAAGCTTTCTTT. The chain carries TRBV5-1 and TRBJ1-1, with D perhaps TRBD1 (5 bases). Germline V CDR1 and CDR2: SGHRS, YFSETQ. Trimming took 7 bases from V and 4 from J, leaving 20 bases between them. The CDR3 extends over 15 amino acids.

A few counts support this clonotype. The CDR3 DNA is TGTGCCAGCAGCTTTGAAGGGTTGGGTGAGCAGTTCTTC. Translated: CASSFEGLGEQFF. The rearrangement links TRBV11-1 to TRBJ2-1; D gene unclear. Trimming cost V 3 bases and J 9 bases, with 12 bases left between them. The germline gives CDR1 SGHAT, CDR2 FQDESV (reference sequence). The CDR3 contains 13 residues. The variable domain in full, with the rest retrieved from reference TRBV11-1 and TRBJ2-1, is EAEVAQSPRYKITEKSQAVAFWCDPISGHATLYWYRQILGQGPELLVQFQDESVVDDSQLPKDRFSAERLKGVDSTLKIQPAELGDSAMYLCASSFEGLGEQFFGPGTRLTVL.

The chain combines TRBV28 with TRBJ2-1; D is perhaps TRBD2 (6 bases). Germline V gives CDR1 MDHEN, CDR2 SYDVKM. There are 15 residues in the CDR3. Between the trimmed V and J ends, which lost 2 bases and 6 bases, there was a span of 14 bases. In DNA form, the CDR3 reads TGTGCCAGCAGTTTACACGGGAGAGACTCCAATGAGCAGTTCTTC. Its protein product is CASSLHGRDSNEQFF.

The CDR3 DNA reads as TGCAGTGCTCCAAAGGACAGGGTGGAGACCCAGTACTTC. Its protein is CSAPKDRVETQYF. This chain joins TRBV20-1 and TRBJ2-5, with TRBD1 matching over 8 bases. The J segment lost 5 bases and the V segment lost 5 bases, leaving 7 bases of the junction unmatched. The germline CDR1 and CDR2 sequences are DFQATT and SNEGSKA (reference sequence). This CDR3 region has 13 residues.

This clonotype was observed a handful of times. V usage is TRBV29-1 and J usage is TRBJ2-1, with a weak D call TRBD2 (7 bases). The length of the CDR3 is 15 residues. Per germline, CDR1 SQVTM and CDR2 ANQGSEA. Deletions cut 1 base from V and 2 bases from J, with 12 bases between. Here the CDR3 DNA reads TGCAGCGTTGAAGGGGGGCGGGGGCCCTACAATGAGCAGTTCTTC. Protein product: CSVEGGRGPYNEQFF.

This clonotype was counted only a few times. This chain uses TRBV6-2 or TRBV6-3 with TRBJ2-6; 11 nucleotides align to TRBD1. The CDR3 spans 19 residues. V was clipped by 5 bases and J by 0 bases; unmatched bases: 9. Per the germline V gene, CDR1 is MNHEY and CDR2 is SVGEGT. The CDR3 DNA is TGTGCCAGCAGTAACGGACAGGGGGCTACCCTCTCTGGGGCCAACGTCCTGACTTTC. This codes for CASSNGQGATLSGANVLTF.

This clonotype was counted only a few times. This chain's CDR3 is CASSKLQGRNSPLHF. The CDR3 nucleotides are TGTGCCAGCAGCAAATTACAGGGGAGAAATTCACCCCTCCACTTT. The gene calls are TRBV7-2 and TRBJ1-6; 7 bases map to TRBD1. V lost 5 bases and J lost 7; bases outside the gene matches: 8. CDR3 length equals 15 residues. CDR1 and CDR2 from the germline V gene are SGHTA and FQGNSA.

The sample holds a few counts of this clonotype. The chain uses TRBV28 and TRBJ2-1, with TRBD2 matching 13 bases. The V gene's germline CDR1 is MDHEN and CDR2 SYDVKM. The junction had 9 bases not matched to a gene; V was cut back by 0 bases and J by 10 bases. The CDR3 has 17 residues. This chain's CDR3 is CASSLWGLAGSSNEQFF. The CDR3, as DNA: TGTGCCAGCAGTTTATGGGGACTAGCGGGATCCTCTAACGAGCAGTTCTTC. The full variable domain, completed using reference TRBV28 and TRBJ2-1, is DVKVTQSSRYLVKRTGEKVFLECVQDMDHENMFWYRQDPGLGLRLIYFSYDVKMKEKGDIPEGYSVSREKKERFSLILESASTNQTSMYLCASSLWGLAGSSNEQFFGPGTRLTVL.

This clonotype occurred a few times. The chain joins TRBV20-1 to TRBJ2-7, with 10 bases aligning to TRBD2. The CDR3 covers 15 residues. V was clipped by 6 bases and J by 6 bases; unmatched bases: 14. The V gene's germline CDR1 is DFQATT and CDR2 SNEGSKA (reference sequence). CDR3 protein: CSAPGGLAGVGEQYF. In DNA, the CDR3 is TGCAGTGCGCCAGGAGGGCTAGCGGGAGTAGGCGAGCAGTACTTC.

This clonotype has just a few counts. The chain joins TRBV12-3 or TRBV12-4 to TRBJ1-1, with 7 bases aligning to TRBD1. The J segment lost 5 bases and the V segment lost 6 bases, leaving 9 bases of the junction unmatched. The CDR3 runs 14 residues. Here the CDR3 DNA reads TGTGCCAGCAGCCTTCAGACAGGGAGGACTGAAGCTTTCTTT. Encoded protein: CASSLQTGRTEAFF.

The rearrangement links TRBV6-5 to TRBJ2-3; perhaps D is TRBD1 or TRBD2 (5 bases each). Germline V CDR1 and CDR2: MNHEY, SVGAGI. Trimming cost V 0 bases and J 2 bases, with 9 bases left between them. The CDR3 totals 15 residues. CDR3: CASSYSRGNTDTQYF. Here the CDR3 DNA reads TGTGCCAGCAGTTACTCGAGGGGAAACACAGATACGCAGTATTTT.

There are a few counts of this clonotype. This chain uses TRBV5-4 with TRBJ2-7, with 9 bases matching TRBD1. CDR1 is SGHNT, CDR2 YYREEE, per germline (reference sequence). V shed 2 bases, J shed 6 bases, and the junction held 6 bases outside the gene matches. The CDR3 has 14 residues. The CDR3: CASSFIQGASEQYF. The CDR3 DNA is TGTGCCAGCAGCTTCATACAGGGGGCAAGCGAGCAGTACTTC.

The chain has TRBV4-3 and TRBJ2-3, with D unresolved. The CDR3 covers 14 residues. V lost 0 bases to trimming and J lost 2 bases, with 6 bases between them. Per the germline V gene, CDR1 is LGHNA and CDR2 is YSLEER. In DNA, the CDR3 is TGCGCCAGCAGCCAAGATTATCACACAGATACGCAGTATTTT. Residues: CASSQDYHTDTQYF.

The chain combines TRBV7-9 with TRBJ2-7; 11 bases match TRBD1. The germline gives CDR1 SEHNR, CDR2 FQNEAQ (reference sequence). With V trimmed by 5 bases and J by 7 bases, 7 bases remained unmatched. This CDR3 spans 14 amino acids. The CDR3 coding sequence is TGTGCCAGCAGCGGACAGGGGGCGCGGCGAGAGCAGTACTTC. Its translation: CASSGQGARREQYF.

CDR3 DNA: TGCGCCAGCAGCCTGACAGGGACGCTGGGGACCGAGCAGTACTTC. It specifies CASSLTGTLGTEQYF. The chain carries TRBV5-1 and TRBJ2-7; 7 nucleotides match TRBD1. CDR3 length: 15 residues. Germline V gene lookup returns CDR1 SGHRS and CDR2 YFSETQ. The V and J ends lost 4 bases and 6 bases, in that order; junction bases with no gene match: 13. Full variable domain (rest looked up from reference TRBV5-1 and TRBJ2-7): KAGVTQTPRYLIKTRGQQVTLSCSPISGHRSVSWYQQTPGQGLQFLFEYFSETQRNKGNFPGRFSGRQFSNSRSEMNVSTLELGDSALYLCASSLTGTLGTEQYFGPGTRLTVT.

This clonotype was detected only a few times. The chain employs TRBV12-3 or TRBV12-4 and TRBJ1-3, with a possible D match to TRBD1 (6 bases). The CDR3 has 15 amino acids. Trimming removed 2 bases at V and 3 bases at J, with 11 bases between. The CDR3 DNA reads TGTGCCAGCAGTTTACTGGGGGCGGTTGGAAACACCATATATTTT. This gives the protein CASSLLGAVGNTIYF.

This clonotype was seen more than once but under ten times. The V gene is TRBV24-1, the J gene TRBJ2-1; TRBD1 matches at 7 bases. Germline CDR1 KGHDR, CDR2 SFDVKD. The ends lost 4 bases at V and 9 bases at J; junction bases unmatched: 14. The CDR3 runs to 16 residues. The CDR3 loop reads CATSDRTGTDFGEQFF. CDR3 DNA sequence: TGTGCCACCAGTGACCGCACCGGGACAGACTTTGGTGAGCAGTTCTTC.

This chain links TRBV10-3 with TRBJ1-2; D is uncertain. V was pared by 0 bases and J by 6 bases, with 17 bases between. The germline gives CDR1 ENHRY, CDR2 SYGVKD. This CDR3 is built from 16 residues. CDR3 in amino acids: CAISESSTSFLDGYTF. CDR3 coding DNA: TGTGCCATCAGTGAGTCGAGTACGTCTTTCTTGGATGGCTACACCTTC.

The sample holds a few counts of this clonotype. The chain couples TRBV25-1 to TRBJ1-1; no firm D call. Germline V gene lookup returns CDR1 MGHDK and CDR2 SYGVNS. Trimming pared 1 base from V and 1 base from J, leaving 10 bases between. The CDR3 is 15 amino acids. In nucleotides, the CDR3 is TGTGCCAGCAGTGAATCCATCGGCAGGAACACTGAAGCTTTCTTT. This gives the protein CASSESIGRNTEAFF.

The chain links TRBV4-3 to TRBJ2-3; TRBD2 is a possible D gene (6 bases). With 3 bases removed from V and 1 base from J, the gap between germline ends came to 14 bases. Per the germline V gene, CDR1 is LGHNA and CDR2 is YSLEER. The CDR3 is 16 residues long. For the CDR3, the DNA is TGCGCCAGCAGCCAGGTTCTAGCGACGGGCACAGATACGCAGTATTTT. Its protein product is CASSQVLATGTDTQYF.

The DNA for the CDR3 is TGCAGTGCTAGGGTGATGGACAAGTACTATGGCTACACCTTC. It encodes CSARVMDKYYGYTF. V gene TRBV20-1 combines with J gene TRBJ1-2; TRBD1 might be the D (5 bases). Germline V CDR1 and CDR2: DFQATT, SNEGSKA (reference sequence). The CDR3 has 14 residues. V was pared by 3 bases and J by 3 bases, with 14 bases between.